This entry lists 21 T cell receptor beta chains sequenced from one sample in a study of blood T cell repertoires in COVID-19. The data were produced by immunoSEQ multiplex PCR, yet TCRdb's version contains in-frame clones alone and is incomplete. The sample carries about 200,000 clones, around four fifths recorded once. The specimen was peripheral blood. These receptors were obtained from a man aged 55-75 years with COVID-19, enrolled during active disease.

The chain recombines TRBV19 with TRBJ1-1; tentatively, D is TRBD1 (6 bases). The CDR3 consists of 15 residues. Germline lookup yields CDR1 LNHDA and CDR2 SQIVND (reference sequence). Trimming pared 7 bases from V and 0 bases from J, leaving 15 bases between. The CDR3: CASTNNRVLNTEAFF. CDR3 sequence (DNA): TGTGCCAGTACCAACAACAGGGTATTGAACACTGAAGCTTTCTTT.

CDR3 bases: TGTGCCAGCAGCTTAGTGGAACAGGGGCGCCACGAGCAGTACTTC. Amino acids: CASSLVEQGRHEQYF. The V gene is TRBV7-9, the J gene TRBJ2-7; 7 nucleotides line up with TRBD1. This CDR3 is 15 amino acids long. Trimming took 1 base from V and 5 from J; bases not matched to a gene: 8. The germline V gene has CDR1 SEHNR and CDR2 FQNEAQ (reference sequence).

This CDR3 is CASSEGGVAGQGYTF. DNA of the CDR3: TGTGCCAGCAGTGAAGGGGGGGTCGCGGGGCAGGGTTACACCTTC. The chain is built from TRBV6-1 and TRBJ1-2, with D perhaps matching TRBD1 (5 bases). The V gene lost 1 base and the J gene lost 11 bases, with 20 bases spanning the gap. Germline values: CDR1 MNHNS, CDR2 SASEGT. The CDR3 is 15 residues long.

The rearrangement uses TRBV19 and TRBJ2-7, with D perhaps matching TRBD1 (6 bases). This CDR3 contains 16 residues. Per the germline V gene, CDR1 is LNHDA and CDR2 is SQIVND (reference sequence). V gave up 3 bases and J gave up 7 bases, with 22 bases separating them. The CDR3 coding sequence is TGTGCCAGTAGTATTTCGGCAGGGGTGGTCCGGTCGGAGCAGTACTTC. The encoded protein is CASSISAGVVRSEQYF.

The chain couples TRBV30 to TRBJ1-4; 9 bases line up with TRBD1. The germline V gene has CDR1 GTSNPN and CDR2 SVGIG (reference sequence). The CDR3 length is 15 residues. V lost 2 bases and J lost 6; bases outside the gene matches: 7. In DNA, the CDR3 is TGTGCCTGGAGTACAACCGGGACAGGGCATGAAAAACTGTTTTTT. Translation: CAWSTTGTGHEKLFF.

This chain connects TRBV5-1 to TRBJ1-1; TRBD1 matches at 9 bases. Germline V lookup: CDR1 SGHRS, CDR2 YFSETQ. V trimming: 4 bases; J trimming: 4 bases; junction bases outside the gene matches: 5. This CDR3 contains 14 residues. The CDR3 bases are TGCGCCAGCAGCAATTGGGACAGGGTCACTGAAGCTTTCTTT. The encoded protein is CASSNWDRVTEAFF.

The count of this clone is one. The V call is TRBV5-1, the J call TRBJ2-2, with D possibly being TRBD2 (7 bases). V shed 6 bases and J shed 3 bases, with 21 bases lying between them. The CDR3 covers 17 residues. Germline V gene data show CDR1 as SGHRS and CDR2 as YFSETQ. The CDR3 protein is CASIQGGGALDTGELFF. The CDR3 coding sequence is TGCGCCAGCATCCAAGGGGGGGGCGCATTAGACACCGGGGAGCTGTTTTTT.

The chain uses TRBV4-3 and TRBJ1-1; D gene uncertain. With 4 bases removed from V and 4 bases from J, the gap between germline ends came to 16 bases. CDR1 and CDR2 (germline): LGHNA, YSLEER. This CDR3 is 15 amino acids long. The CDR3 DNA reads TGCGCCAGCAGCCGAGTCTCGCGAGGCTCCACTGAAGCTTTCTTT. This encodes CASSRVSRGSTEAFF.

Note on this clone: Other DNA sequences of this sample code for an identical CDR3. CDR3 amino acids: CASSVRDEQYF. CDR3 DNA sequence: TGTGCCAGCAGTGTGCGGGACGAGCAGTACTTC. This rearrangement joins TRBV2 to TRBJ2-7, with D possibly matching TRBD2 (5 bases). Deletions cut 4 bases from V and 5 bases from J, with 6 bases between. The CDR3 loop spans 11 amino acids. The germline V gene encodes CDR1 SNHLY and CDR2 FYNNEI.

CDR3 coding DNA: TGTGCCCCTCCGGGACAGCCTAATGAAAAACTGTTTTTT. Protein sequence: CAPPGQPNEKLFF. The J gene is TRBJ1-4, the V gene TRBV6-4, with 7 positions matching TRBD1. After removal of 11 bases from V and 3 bases from J, the junction contained 6 bases not matched to a gene. This CDR3 has 13 amino acids. In germline, CDR1 is MRHNA, CDR2 SNTAGT.

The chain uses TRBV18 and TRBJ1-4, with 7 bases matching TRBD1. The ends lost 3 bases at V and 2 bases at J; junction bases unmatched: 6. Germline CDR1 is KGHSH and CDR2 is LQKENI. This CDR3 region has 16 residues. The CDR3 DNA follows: TGTGCCAGCTCACCTCGACAGGGTGTGACTAATGAAAAACTGTTTTTT. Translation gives CASSPRQGVTNEKLFF.

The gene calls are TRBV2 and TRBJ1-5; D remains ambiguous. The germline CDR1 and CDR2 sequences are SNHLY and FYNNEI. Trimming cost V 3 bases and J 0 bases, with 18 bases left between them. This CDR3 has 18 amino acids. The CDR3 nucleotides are TGTGCCAGCAGTGAGGGCCCTTATAGGAATCCTAGCAATCAGCCCCAGCATTTT. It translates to CASSEGPYRNPSNQPQHF.

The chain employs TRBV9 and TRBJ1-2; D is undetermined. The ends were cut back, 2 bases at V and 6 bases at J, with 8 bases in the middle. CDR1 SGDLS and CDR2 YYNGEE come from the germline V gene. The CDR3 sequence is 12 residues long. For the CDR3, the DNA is TGTGCCAGCAGCGTGGGGAGAAATGGCTACACCTTC. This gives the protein CASSVGRNGYTF.

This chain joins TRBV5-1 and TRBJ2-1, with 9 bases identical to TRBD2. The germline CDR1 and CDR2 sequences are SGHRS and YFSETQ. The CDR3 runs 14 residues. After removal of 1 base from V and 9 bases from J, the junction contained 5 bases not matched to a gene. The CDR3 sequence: CASSLIAGEGEQFF. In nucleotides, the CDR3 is TGCGCCAGCAGCTTGATAGCGGGAGAAGGTGAGCAGTTCTTC.

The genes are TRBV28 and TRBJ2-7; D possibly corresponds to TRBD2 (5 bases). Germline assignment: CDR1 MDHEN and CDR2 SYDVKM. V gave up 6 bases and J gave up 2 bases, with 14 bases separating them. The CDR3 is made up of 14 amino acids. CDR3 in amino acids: CASRSRTGTYEQYF. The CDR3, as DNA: TGTGCCAGCAGGTCGAGGACGGGAACCTACGAGCAGTACTTC.

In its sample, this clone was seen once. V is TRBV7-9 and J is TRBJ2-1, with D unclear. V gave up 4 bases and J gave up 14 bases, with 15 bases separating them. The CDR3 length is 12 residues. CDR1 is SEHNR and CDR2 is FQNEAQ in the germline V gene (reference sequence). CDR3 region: CASSSDPRREFF. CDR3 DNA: TGTGCCAGCAGCTCTGACCCCCGACGGGAGTTCTTC.

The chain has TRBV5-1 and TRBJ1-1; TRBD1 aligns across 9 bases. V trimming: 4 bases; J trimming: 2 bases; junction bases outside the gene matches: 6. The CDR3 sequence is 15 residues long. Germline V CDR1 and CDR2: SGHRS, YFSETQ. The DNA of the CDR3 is TGCGCCAGCAGCCAAGACAGGGGGATTAACACTGAAGCTTTCTTT. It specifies CASSQDRGINTEAFF.

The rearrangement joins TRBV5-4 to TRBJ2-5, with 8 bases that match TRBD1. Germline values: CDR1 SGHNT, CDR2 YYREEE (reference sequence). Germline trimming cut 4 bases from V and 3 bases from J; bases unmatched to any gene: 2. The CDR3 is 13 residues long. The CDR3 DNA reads TGTGCCAGCAGCCTGACAGGGGAAGAGACCCAGTACTTC. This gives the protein CASSLTGEETQYF.

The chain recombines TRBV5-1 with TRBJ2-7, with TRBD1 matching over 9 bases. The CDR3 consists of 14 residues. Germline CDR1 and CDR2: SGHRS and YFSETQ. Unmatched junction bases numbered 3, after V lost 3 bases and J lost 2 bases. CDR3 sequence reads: CASSSGTGTYEQYF. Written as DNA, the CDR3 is TGCGCCAGCAGCTCCGGGACAGGGACCTACGAGCAGTACTTC.

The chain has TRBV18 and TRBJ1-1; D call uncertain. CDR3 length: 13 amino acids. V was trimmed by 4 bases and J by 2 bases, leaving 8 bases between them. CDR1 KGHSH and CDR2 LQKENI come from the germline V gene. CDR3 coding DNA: TGTGCCAGCTCACGAGAGGCCAACACTGAAGCTTTCTTT. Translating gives CASSREANTEAFF. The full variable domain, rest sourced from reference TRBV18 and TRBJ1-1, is NAGVMQNPRHLVRRRGQEARLRCSPMKGHSHVYWYRQLPEEGLKFMVYLQKENIIDESGMPKERFSAEFPKEGPSILRIQQVVRGDSAAYFCASSREANTEAFFGQGTRLTVV.

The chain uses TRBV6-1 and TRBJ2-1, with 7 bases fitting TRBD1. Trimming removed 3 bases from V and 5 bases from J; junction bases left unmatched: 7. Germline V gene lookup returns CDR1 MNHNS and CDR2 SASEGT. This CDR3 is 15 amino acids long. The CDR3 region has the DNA TGTGCCAGCAGTGATCGAAGGGGGCGTCACAATGAGCAGTTCTTC. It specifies CASSDRRGRHNEQFF.